Detailed here is one TCR beta chain. Germline CDR1 reads LNHDA; CDR2 reads SQIVND (reference sequence). The CDR3 runs to 13 residues. The V end was cut by 6 bases, the J end by 4 bases, with 10 bases between. These data originate in a study of control samples from healthy donors and cancer patients. The table came from immunoSEQ multiplex PCR; TCRdb's copy has only in-frame clones and leaves some out. The sample includes tens of thousands of clones, about nine tenths of them seen just once. The sequenced sample was blood. The source is a man aged 45-65 years in good health. V usage is TRBV19 and J usage is TRBJ2-4; D may be TRBD1 (6 bases). This CDR3 reads CASSLTGKNIQYF. Written as DNA, the CDR3 is TGTGCCAGTAGCTTGACAGGAAAAAACATTCAGTACTTC.